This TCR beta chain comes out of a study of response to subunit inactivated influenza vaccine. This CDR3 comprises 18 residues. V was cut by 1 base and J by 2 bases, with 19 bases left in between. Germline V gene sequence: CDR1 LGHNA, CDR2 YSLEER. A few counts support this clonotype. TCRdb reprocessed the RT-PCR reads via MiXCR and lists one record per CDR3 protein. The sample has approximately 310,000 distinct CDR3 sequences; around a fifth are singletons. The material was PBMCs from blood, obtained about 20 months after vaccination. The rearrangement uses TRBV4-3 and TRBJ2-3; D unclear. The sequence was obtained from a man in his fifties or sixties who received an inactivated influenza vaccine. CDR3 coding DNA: TGCGCCAGCAGCCAAGTAATCTCGATCGAAAATCCCACAGATACGCAGTATTTT. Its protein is CASSQVISIENPTDTQYF.